The 32 T cell receptor beta chains reported below all come from one sample, sequenced in a study of T cell repertoires in ileal Crohn's disease. Sequenced by immunoSEQ multiplex PCR; TCRdb stores in-frame clones only, minus some. The sample lists thousands of clones, about three quarters occurring once. Sequences were obtained from ileal tissue. These TCRs come from an adult with Crohn's disease.

V gene TRBV7-9 combines with J gene TRBJ2-1, with D possibly matching TRBD1 (6 bases). CDR1 is SEHNR and CDR2 is FQNEAQ in the germline V gene (reference sequence). The CDR3 has 16 residues. V shed 2 bases and J shed 0 bases, with 11 bases lying between them. CDR3 in amino acids: CASSLQGLFSYNEQFF. In DNA form, the CDR3 reads TGTGCCAGCAGCTTACAGGGGTTATTCTCCTACAATGAGCAGTTCTTC. The whole variable domain, filled in from reference TRBV7-9 and TRBJ2-1, reads DTGVSQNPRHKITKRGQNVTFRCDPISEHNRLYWYRQTLGQGPEFLTYFQNEAQLEKSRLLSDRFSAERPKGSFSTLEIQRTEQGDSAMYLCASSLQGLFSYNEQFFGPGTRLTVL.

The chain carries TRBV7-9 and TRBJ1-2, with a weak D call TRBD1 (5 bases). The ends were cut back, 6 bases at V and 3 bases at J, with 17 bases in the middle. This CDR3 spans 15 amino acids. Germline CDR1 SEHNR, CDR2 FQNEAQ (reference sequence). CDR3 loop: CASSYGGALDYGYTF. The CDR3 DNA sequence: TGTGCCAGCAGTTATGGAGGGGCTCTTGACTATGGCTACACCTTC.

The rearrangement joins TRBV2 to TRBJ2-1, with D possibly matching TRBD2 (6 bases). Between the trimmed V and J ends, which lost 4 bases and 8 bases, there was a span of 9 bases. This CDR3 has 12 residues. Germline V gene data show CDR1 as SNHLY and CDR2 as FYNNEI. CDR3 sequence (DNA): TGTGCCAGCAGTGGATGGGAGGATGAGCAGTTCTTC. It encodes CASSGWEDEQFF.

The chain combines TRBV10-3 with TRBJ1-1, with a tentative D call TRBD1 (5 bases). This CDR3 is 14 amino acids long. Per the germline V gene, CDR1 is ENHRY and CDR2 is SYGVKD. V was cut by 1 base and J by 6 bases, with 12 bases left in between. The CDR3 loop is CAISELKGSSEAFF. In DNA, the CDR3 is TGTGCCATCAGTGAGTTGAAGGGGTCGTCTGAAGCTTTCTTT.

This clone was counted only a few times. The V and J genes are TRBV30 and TRBJ2-1; TRBD2 matches 8 bases. CDR1 and CDR2 (germline): GTSNPN, SVGIG (reference sequence). The CDR3 is 15 residues long. The J segment lost 6 bases and the V segment lost 0 bases, leaving 7 bases of the junction unmatched. CDR3: CAWSVRGGLGNEQFF. For the CDR3, the DNA is TGTGCCTGGAGTGTACGGGGGGGTTTGGGCAATGAGCAGTTCTTC.

The CDR3 region is CASSLVLSYTGELFF. In nucleotides, the CDR3 is TGTGCCAGCAGTTTAGTCCTCTCCTACACCGGGGAGCTGTTTTTT. This chain joins TRBV27 and TRBJ2-2; D ambiguous. The germline gives CDR1 MNHEY, CDR2 SMNVEV (reference sequence). V dropped 2 bases and J dropped 3 bases, with 10 bases sitting between them. The CDR3 spans 15 residues.

V gene TRBV27 combines with J gene TRBJ2-7; 13 bases line up with TRBD2. V trimming: 5 bases; J trimming: 4 bases; junction bases outside the gene matches: 5. The CDR3 has 15 amino acids. CDR1 is MNHEY, CDR2 SMNVEV, per germline (reference sequence). CDR3: CASSPWTSGRYEQYF. The CDR3 nucleotides read TGTGCCAGCAGTCCCTGGACTAGCGGGAGATACGAGCAGTACTTC.

The V call is TRBV6-6, the J call TRBJ2-3, with TRBD2 identical over 7 bases. This CDR3 is built from 13 residues. The germline gives CDR1 MNHNY, CDR2 SVGAGI (reference sequence). The junction had 7 bases not matched to a gene; V was cut back by 7 bases and J by 6 bases. CDR3 sequence: CASMGGAGDTQYF. CDR3 DNA sequence: TGTGCCAGCATGGGGGGAGCGGGGGATACGCAGTATTTT.

J is TRBJ1-1 and V is TRBV30; 9 nucleotides line up with TRBD1. The trim removed 7 bases at V and 11 bases at J, leaving 8 bases unmatched. The germline gives CDR1 GTSNPN, CDR2 SVGIG (reference sequence). This CDR3 has 11 amino acids. In DNA, the CDR3 is TGTGCCTCTGTACAGGGGGCCAGCGCTTTCTTT. Translated, it gives CASVQGASAFF.

V gene TRBV18 combines with J gene TRBJ2-7, with 7 nucleotides matching TRBD2. J was trimmed by 0 bases and V by 1 base; bases with no gene match: 6. CDR1 is KGHSH and CDR2 is LQKENI in the germline V gene. The CDR3 is made up of 16 amino acids. The CDR3 reads CASSPQEGGSSYEQYF. CDR3 DNA sequence: TGTGCCAGCTCACCACAAGAAGGCGGGAGCTCCTACGAGCAGTACTTC.

The rearrangement uses TRBV5-1 and TRBJ2-3; D may be TRBD2 (6 bases). Germline assignment: CDR1 SGHRS and CDR2 YFSETQ. V was pared by 0 bases and J by 4 bases, with 9 bases between. The CDR3 covers 14 residues. CDR3 nucleotides: TGCGCCAGCAGCTTGGGGAGGGCCGCAGATACGCAGTATTTT. Encoded protein: CASSLGRAADTQYF.

This clone was picked up one time. The chain uses TRBV29-1 and TRBJ2-7; TRBD2 might be the D (6 bases). This CDR3 comprises 15 residues. Trimming removed 6 bases from V and 7 bases from J, with 25 bases in between. The V gene's germline CDR1 is SQVTM and CDR2 ANQGSEA. As DNA, the CDR3 is TGCAGCGTCACTAGACTAGGTACCTCCTTAAAGGAGCAGTACTTC. This translates into CSVTRLGTSLKEQYF.

CDR3 sequence: CASRTPGLAGTGELFF. The CDR3 nucleotides read TGTGCCAGTAGGACACCGGGACTAGCGGGCACCGGGGAGCTGTTTTTT. The V call is TRBV19, the J call TRBJ2-2, with 12 bases matching TRBD2. Germline trimming cut 6 bases from V and 4 bases from J; bases unmatched to any gene: 6. The germline gives CDR1 LNHDA, CDR2 SQIVND (reference sequence). This CDR3 comprises 16 residues.

The chain uses TRBV19 and TRBJ2-2; D possibly corresponds to TRBD1 (5 bases). The CDR3 is 15 amino acids. Germline CDR1 and CDR2: LNHDA and SQIVND (reference sequence). Between the trimmed V and J ends, which lost 3 bases and 3 bases, there was a span of 11 bases. The CDR3 here is CASSISRVDTGELFF. DNA of the CDR3: TGTGCCAGTAGTATTTCCAGGGTAGACACCGGGGAGCTGTTTTTT. The full variable domain, with the rest looked up from reference TRBV19 and TRBJ2-2, is DGGITQSPKYLFRKEGQNVTLSCEQNLNHDAMYWYRQDPGQGLRLIYYSQIVNDFQKGDIAEGYSVSREKKESFPLTVTSAQKNPTAFYLCASSISRVDTGELFFGEGSRLTVL.

This clone was observed once. CDR3 loop: CARSSKGEGSYEQYF. CDR3 DNA: TGTGCCAGAAGCTCCAAGGGAGAGGGTTCCTACGAGCAGTACTTC. The rearrangement joins TRBV5-3 to TRBJ2-7, with a tentative D call TRBD2 (5 bases). TRBV5-3 carries the ORF label, with uncertain function. The germline V and J ends were trimmed by 3 bases and 1 base, with 14 bases remaining between them. This CDR3 is built from 15 residues.

The rearrangement links TRBV28 to TRBJ1-5; the D gene is possibly TRBD1 (5 bases). V shed 2 bases and J shed 5 bases, with 13 bases lying between them. This CDR3 has 15 amino acids. Germline V gives CDR1 MDHEN, CDR2 SYDVKM. The DNA for the CDR3 is TGTGCCAGCAGTTTAGTGGGGGGGGATTATCAGCCCCAGCATTTT. This sequence encodes CASSLVGGDYQPQHF. Complete variable domain (other parts from reference TRBV28 and TRBJ1-5): DVKVTQSSRYLVKRTGEKVFLECVQDMDHENMFWYRQDPGLGLRLIYFSYDVKMKEKGDIPEGYSVSREKKERFSLILESASTNQTSMYLCASSLVGGDYQPQHFGDGTRLSIL.

The V gene is TRBV9, the J gene TRBJ2-7, with D perhaps TRBD2 (5 bases). This CDR3 has 17 amino acids. V was pared by 2 bases and J by 1 base, with 19 bases between. The germline V gene has CDR1 SGDLS and CDR2 YYNGEE. The CDR3 nucleotides read TGTGCCAGCAGCGTGGAGGCAGTGGGAATTTATTCCTACGAGCAGTACTTC. Its translation: CASSVEAVGIYSYEQYF.

This clone turned up a few times. The chain uses TRBV29-1 and TRBJ2-5; maybe TRBD2 (5 bases). The CDR3 runs 14 residues. Germline lookup yields CDR1 SQVTM and CDR2 ANQGSEA. The V gene lost 0 bases and the J gene lost 5 bases, with 13 bases spanning the gap. In DNA form, the CDR3 reads TGCAGCGTTGAAGATCTACTAGTGGGGGAGACCCAGTACTTC. It yields the protein CSVEDLLVGETQYF.

In the case of this clone: The sample has other DNA sequences that encode this CDR3 too. The chain recombines TRBV14 with TRBJ2-5; perhaps TRBD1 as D (5 bases). The V end lost 1 base, the J end lost 4 bases, and 10 bases lay between the germline ends. The CDR3 is 14 amino acids. Germline CDR1 and CDR2: SGHDN and FVKESK. The CDR3 nucleotides read TGTGCCAGCAGCCAAGCGCAGGGTGGAGAGACCCAGTACTTC. Translating it yields CASSQAQGGETQYF.

J is TRBJ1-2 and V is TRBV7-9; 12 positions agree with TRBD1. The germline CDR1 and CDR2 sequences are SEHNR and FQNEAQ (reference sequence). The CDR3 extends over 15 amino acids. Unmatched junction bases numbered 6, after V lost 4 bases and J lost 6 bases. DNA for the CDR3: TGTGCCAGCAGCTGGGGGACAGGGGGCAGGGATGGCTACACCTTC. Its protein is CASSWGTGGRDGYTF.

V gene TRBV19 combines with J gene TRBJ1-5, with D possibly matching TRBD1 (5 bases). Trimming left V 2 bases short and J 6 bases short, with 11 bases between. There are 14 residues in the CDR3. CDR1 is LNHDA, CDR2 SQIVND, per germline (reference sequence). CDR3 sequence (DNA): TGTGCCAGTAGTATATCGGGGGTTGGTCAGCCCCAGCATTTT. It codes for CASSISGVGQPQHF.

Within the sample, this clone is large. The chain has TRBV6-1 and TRBJ2-7, with a weak D call TRBD1 (6 bases). V shed 8 bases and J shed 0 bases, with 14 bases lying between them. The CDR3 contains 14 residues. Germline V gene sequence: CDR1 MNHNS, CDR2 SASEGT. The CDR3 is CASRGQGASYEQYF. Here the CDR3 DNA reads TGTGCCAGCCGGGGACAAGGTGCCTCCTACGAGCAGTACTTC.

The chain links TRBV30 to TRBJ2-4; no firm D call. Between the trimmed V and J ends, which lost 2 bases and 7 bases, there was a span of 12 bases. Germline V lookup: CDR1 GTSNPN, CDR2 SVGIG (reference sequence). This CDR3 spans 13 amino acids. CDR3 loop: CAWSLSPGNIQYF. The DNA of the CDR3 is TGTGCCTGGAGTCTCTCCCCCGGGAACATTCAGTACTTC.

The chain links TRBV27 to TRBJ2-2, with 8 nucleotides matching TRBD1. The CDR3 is 21 amino acids. Germline CDR1 MNHEY, CDR2 SMNVEV (reference sequence). Trimming cost V 5 bases and J 6 bases; bases outside gene matches: 26. The CDR3: CASSLRGRGPDALLGSGELFF. CDR3 bases: TGTGCCAGCAGTCTAAGAGGCAGGGGGCCCGACGCCCTCCTAGGATCCGGGGAGCTGTTTTTT.

V is TRBV4-3 and J is TRBJ2-1; 13 bases are shared with TRBD2. Germline CDR1 and CDR2: LGHNA and YSLEER. V was pared by 3 bases and J by 6 bases, with 8 bases of the junction left unmatched. The CDR3 is made up of 17 amino acids. In nucleotides, the CDR3 is TGCGCCAGCAGCCAGTCTCGGACTAGCGGGAGTTTCAATGAGCAGTTCTTC. Translating gives CASSQSRTSGSFNEQFF.

This clone is a singleton in its sample. The V gene is TRBV7-2, the J gene TRBJ2-4; TRBD2 matches 16 bases. Germline values: CDR1 SGHTA, CDR2 FQGNSA. The CDR3 spans 15 residues. V dropped 5 bases and J dropped 9; count of bases not matched to a gene: 4. CDR3 sequence: CASSPGLAGGGIQYF. CDR3 DNA sequence: TGTGCCAGCAGCCCGGGACTAGCGGGAGGGGGCATTCAGTACTTC.

This clone was observed a few times. This sequence joins TRBV19 and TRBJ1-5; the D gene is possibly TRBD1 (6 bases). The CDR3 is 15 residues long. V dropped 6 bases and J dropped 3 bases, with 15 bases sitting between them. Germline V gene sequence: CDR1 LNHDA, CDR2 SQIVND (reference sequence). The CDR3 region is CASRESGAYNQPQHF. The CDR3 nucleotides read TGTGCCAGTAGAGAATCAGGGGCCTACAATCAGCCCCAGCATTTT.

The chain combines TRBV6-1 with TRBJ1-2, with D hard to call. Trimming pared 7 bases from V and 4 bases from J, leaving 10 bases between. The CDR3 loop spans 12 amino acids. Germline V gene sequence: CDR1 MNHNS, CDR2 SASEGT. The CDR3 nucleotides are TGTGCCAGCACCCAAACAACCTATGGCTACACCTTC. Translated: CASTQTTYGYTF.

This clone was seen only a few times. The chain has TRBV30 and TRBJ1-1; D unresolved. CDR1 is GTSNPN and CDR2 is SVGIG in the germline V gene (reference sequence). Trimming left V 3 bases short and J 10 bases short, with 15 bases between. The CDR3 runs to 12 residues. For the CDR3, the DNA is TGTGCCTGGAGGCTTACCACACTAGGAGCTTTCTTT. Translation gives CAWRLTTLGAFF.

This clone was counted once. The chain uses TRBV4-1 and TRBJ2-7, with D unclear. V was shortened by 5 bases and J by 6 bases, with 17 bases between the two germline ends. This CDR3 contains 14 residues. The V gene's germline CDR1 is MGHRA and CDR2 YSYEKL. The CDR3 DNA follows: TGCGCCAGCAGCTTTCGCCCGTTAGCCCCCGAGCAGTACTTC. This encodes CASSFRPLAPEQYF.

The chain joins TRBV9 to TRBJ2-7; D unresolved. The V end lost 3 bases, the J end lost 5 bases, and 15 bases lay between the germline ends. CDR3 length: 14 residues. Germline-derived CDR1 and CDR2 are SGDLS and YYNGEE. The CDR3 nucleotides are TGTGCCAGCAGCGCCAGAGTGGGCCAGGACGAGCAGTACTTC. This gives the protein CASSARVGQDEQYF.

Of note for this clone: The junction departs from germline at one end; a sequencing error may be responsible. This specimen includes other DNA sequences encoding the same CDR3. The chain combines TRBV7-3 with TRBJ2-2; a weak D match, TRBD2 (5 bases). The CDR3 runs 15 residues. In germline, CDR1 is SGHTA, CDR2 FQGTGA. The CDR3 protein is CASSLSPGNTGELFF. CDR3 bases: TGTGCCAGCAGCTTAAGCCCGGGGAACACCGGGGAACTGTTTTTT.